The sequence of this T cell receptor (beta chain) was determined in a study of OX40 agonist ivuxolimab in advanced cancers. Turning to the study itself: Dose-escalation cases comprised hepatocellular carcinoma, melanoma, renal cell or head and neck cancer. Study results and limitations: Some nonresponders additionally presented with little normalized T-cell clonal expansion. Dose levels from 0.1 to 3.0 mg/kg saw CD4+ and CD8+ blood T cells expand clonally by week 6. Antigen targets of the expanded peripheral T cells went undetermined.

Comment on this clone: What it binds is not known.

Profiled with immunoSEQ multiplex PCR; TCRdb holds only in-frame clones, not every one. The table has about 77,000 clones, roughly 84% seen once. Germline CDR1 reads SGHNT; CDR2 reads YYREEE (reference sequence). Trimming removed 0 bases at V and 0 bases at J, with 8 bases between. CDR3 size: 15 residues. V and J are TRBV5-4 and TRBJ2-3; D uncertain. The receptor's source is an adult with an advanced solid tumor such as melanoma, head and neck, liver or kidney cancer. The sequencing here drew on CD4+ or CD8+ T cells sorted from blood, taken in a trial of the OX40 agonist ivuxolimab. CDR3 loop: CASSLEAVSTDTQYF. CDR3 nucleotide sequence: TGTGCCAGCAGCTTGGAGGCAGTTAGCACAGATACGCAGTATTTT.